A selection of T cell receptor beta chains follows, all from one sample in a study of T cell repertoires in cytomegalovirus infection. The antigens for these receptors are not known. TCRdb reprocessed the reads with MiXCR, giving one entry per CDR3 protein. Altogether approximately 43,000 distinct CDR3 sequences are present, approximately 20% being singletons, with the ten largest covering around a sixth. Sequenced input: PBMCs, sequenced either directly or after in vitro stimulation (not recorded which). These TCRs come from a human donor in good health (CMV status not recorded). Some clones in this sample may be carry-over from other donors' samples. CDR3s include the opening cysteine and the closing phenylalanine or tryptophan. Fields, in order: V gene, J gene, clone size, D gene, CDR3 DNA, CDR3 protein. A D gene is named only where the DNA matches it firmly. Size tells how often a clone was seen (once, few, many) or the class of an expanded clone, and some rows leave it out.

V gene: TRBV7-2
J gene: TRBJ2-7
clone size: many
D gene: TRBD1
CDR3 DNA: TGTGCCAGCAGCCGACAGGGGGGTGGCTACGAGCAGTACTTC
CDR3 protein: CASSRQGGGYEQYF

V gene: TRBV18
J gene: TRBJ2-2
clone size: few
D gene: .
CDR3 DNA: TGTGCCAGCTCACCGGGGGATTACTTGAACACCGGGGAGCTGTTTTTT
CDR3 protein: CASSPGDYLNTGELFF

V gene: TRBV7-8
J gene: TRBJ1-2
clone size: many
D gene: TRBD1
CDR3 DNA: TGTGCCAGCAGCCCCCGGGACAGGGCCTATGGCTACACCTTC
CDR3 protein: CASSPRDRAYGYTF

V gene: TRBV4-3
J gene: TRBJ1-2
clone size: few
D gene: .
CDR3 DNA: TGCGCCAGCAGCCAACAAATACGGTGGAACTATGGCTACACCTTC
CDR3 protein: CASSQQIRWNYGYTF

V gene: TRBV5-5
J gene: TRBJ2-7
clone size: .
D gene: TRBD1
CDR3 DNA: TGTGCCAGCAGCAGGGCGAGGGACAGGAGTACCTACGAGCAGTACTTC
CDR3 protein: CASSRARDRSTYEQYF

V gene: TRBV3-1
J gene: TRBJ2-1
clone size: .
D gene: .
CDR3 DNA: TGTGCCAGCAGCCAGGCAGGGTGGTACAATGAGCAGTTCTTC
CDR3 protein: CASSQAGWYNEQFF

V gene: TRBV7-2
J gene: TRBJ2-2
clone size: .
D gene: TRBD1
CDR3 DNA: TGTGCCAGCAGCCCACAGGGGGGTTGGATCGGGGAGCTGTTTTTT
CDR3 protein: CASSPQGGWIGELFF

V gene: TRBV12-3/TRBV12-4
J gene: TRBJ2-7
clone size: .
D gene: .
CDR3 DNA: TGTGCCAGCAGTTCCCCGGGCACCCGGGACGAGCAGTACTTC
CDR3 protein: CASSSPGTRDEQYF

V gene: TRBV7-6
J gene: TRBJ1-2
clone size: many
D gene: .
CDR3 DNA: TGTGCCAGCAGCCCCCGCCGGGGACGGAGTGGCTACACCTTC
CDR3 protein: CASSPRRGRSGYTF

V gene: TRBV9
J gene: TRBJ1-5
clone size: .
D gene: TRBD1
CDR3 DNA: TGTGTCAGCAGCGTAGGAGGGCAGGGGGCCCAGCATTTT
CDR3 protein: CVSSVGGQGAQHF

V gene: TRBV7-8
J gene: TRBJ2-7
clone size: many
D gene: .
CDR3 DNA: TGTGCCAGCAGCTTAGCGTCTGGGTACGGGTACGAGCAGTACTTC
CDR3 protein: CASSLASGYGYEQYF

V gene: TRBV2
J gene: TRBJ2-2
clone size: .
D gene: .
CDR3 DNA: TGTGCCAGCAGTGGACAGGCCCAAGGTACCGGGGAGCTGTTTTTT
CDR3 protein: CASSGQAQGTGELFF

V gene: TRBV6-5
J gene: TRBJ1-5
clone size: few
D gene: .
CDR3 DNA: TGTGCCAGCAGCCTCGCGGCCAATAGCAATCAGCCCCAGCATTTT
CDR3 protein: CASSLAANSNQPQHF

V gene: TRBV19
J gene: TRBJ2-3
clone size: many
D gene: .
CDR3 DNA: TGTGCCAGTAGGTCTGGGCCCGGCACAGATACGCAGTATTTT
CDR3 protein: CASRSGPGTDTQYF

V gene: TRBV30
J gene: TRBJ2-7
clone size: .
D gene: TRBD1
CDR3 DNA: TGTGCCTGGAGTGCGGGACAGGGTTACGAGCAGTACTTC
CDR3 protein: CAWSAGQGYEQYF

V gene: TRBV7-9
J gene: TRBJ2-1
clone size: many
D gene: .
CDR3 DNA: TGTGCCAGCAGCTCGCTTTTTACTCGGACAGCCTACAATGAGCAGTTCTTC
CDR3 protein: CASSSLFTRTAYNEQFF

V gene: TRBV20-1
J gene: TRBJ2-3
clone size: .
D gene: .
CDR3 DNA: TGCAGTGCTAGAGTAGCGGCCTTGGGGTTAGTGAGAGGTACGCAGTATTTT
CDR3 protein: CSARVAALGLVRGTQYF

V gene: TRBV12-3/TRBV12-4
J gene: TRBJ2-7
clone size: .
D gene: .
CDR3 DNA: TGTGCCAGCGCGCCCTGGCGCGGATCCTACGAGCAGTACTTC
CDR3 protein: CASAPWRGSYEQYF

V gene: TRBV18
J gene: TRBJ2-1
clone size: few
D gene: .
CDR3 DNA: TGTGCCAGCTCGCCGCTTTCCTCCTACAATGAGCAGTTCTTC
CDR3 protein: CASSPLSSYNEQFF

V gene: TRBV28
J gene: TRBJ2-7
clone size: .
D gene: .
CDR3 DNA: TGTGCCAGCAGAAAGGGTTTAGCCATCTATTCCTACGAGCAGTACTTC
CDR3 protein: CASRKGLAIYSYEQYF

V gene: TRBV2
J gene: TRBJ1-4
clone size: many
D gene: .
CDR3 DNA: TGTGCCAGCAGGAAGGGAACTAATGAAAAACTGTTTTTT
CDR3 protein: CASRKGTNEKLFF

V gene: TRBV5-4
J gene: TRBJ2-7
clone size: .
D gene: .
CDR3 DNA: TGTGCCAGCAGCTTGGACAGGAGGAGCTCCTACGAGCAGTACTTC
CDR3 protein: CASSLDRRSSYEQYF

V gene: TRBV7-2
J gene: TRBJ2-3
clone size: many
D gene: .
CDR3 DNA: TGTGCCAGCAGCAACCCCGGACTCCCCTACACAGATACGCAGTATTTT
CDR3 protein: CASSNPGLPYTDTQYF

V gene: TRBV4-1
J gene: TRBJ1-4
clone size: few
D gene: .
CDR3 DNA: TGCGCCAGCGCCCCGTTAAGGAGGGCAACTAATGAAAAACTGTTTTTT
CDR3 protein: CASAPLRRATNEKLFF

V gene: TRBV4-1
J gene: TRBJ2-1
clone size: .
D gene: .
CDR3 DNA: TGCGCCAGCAGCCAAGCGACTAGTCGTTACGAGCAGTTCTTC
CDR3 protein: CASSQATSRYEQFF

V gene: TRBV12-3/TRBV12-4
J gene: TRBJ2-7
clone size: .
D gene: .
CDR3 DNA: TGTGCCAGCAGTTTAGCGGGGAACCGCTACGAGCAGTACTTC
CDR3 protein: CASSLAGNRYEQYF

V gene: TRBV19
J gene: TRBJ1-5
clone size: .
D gene: .
CDR3 DNA: TGTGACAGTAGTACCCGGGGAGGCTCTCTGGATCAGCCCCAGCATTTT
CDR3 protein: CDSSTRGGSLDQPQHF